This is a list of T cell receptor beta chains from one sample in a study of neurological immune-mediated disorders. TCRdb used MiXCR to reprocess the 5' RACE reads, holding one entry per CDR3 protein. The sample lists under 80,000 distinct CDR3 sequences, under 5.5% occurring once. Sequenced sample: PBMCs. The receptors were gathered from a woman in her forties or fifties with multiple sclerosis. CDR3s include the opening cysteine and the closing phenylalanine or tryptophan. D genes are given only for firm matches. The size of a clone is reported for some rows only, either as once, few or many, or as a class for expanded clones.

v_gene: TRBV20-1
abundance: NA
d_gene: TRBD1
j_gene: TRBJ1-3
CDR3nt: TGCAGTGCTAGTAGGACAGGGGCTGGAAACACCATATATTTT
CDR3aa: CSASRTGAGNTIYF

v_gene: TRBV5-1
abundance: many
d_gene: NA
j_gene: TRBJ2-7
CDR3nt: TGCGCCAGCAGCTTTAACACAGGGTGGCGTAAAGAGCAGTACTTC
CDR3aa: CASSFNTGWRKEQYF

v_gene: TRBV6-5
abundance: many
d_gene: TRBD1
j_gene: TRBJ1-4
CDR3nt: TGTGCCAGCAGTTACTCGACAGGGAAAAAACTGTTTTTT
CDR3aa: CASSYSTGKKLFF

v_gene: TRBV9
abundance: medium-sized
d_gene: NA
j_gene: TRBJ1-2
CDR3nt: TGTGCCAGCAGCGCCCCAACGCCCGTCTATGGCTACACCTTC
CDR3aa: CASSAPTPVYGYTF

v_gene: TRBV5-1
abundance: many
d_gene: NA
j_gene: TRBJ1-5
CDR3nt: TGCGCCAGCAGCTTGGGAGGGAGTCAGCCCCAGCATTTT
CDR3aa: CASSLGGSQPQHF

v_gene: TRBV20-1
abundance: many
d_gene: TRBD2
j_gene: TRBJ2-2
CDR3nt: TGCAGTGCTAGAGATCTCTCCCGGGGGGTGAACACCGGGGAGCTGTTTTTT
CDR3aa: CSARDLSRGVNTGELFF

v_gene: TRBV29-1
abundance: few
d_gene: NA
j_gene: TRBJ2-3
CDR3nt: TGCAGCGTTGAAGAGCAGCGGATCACAGATACGCAGTATTTT
CDR3aa: CSVEEQRITDTQYF

v_gene: TRBV7-2
abundance: many
d_gene: NA
j_gene: TRBJ1-3
CDR3nt: TGTGCCAGCAGCGAACAGGGAAACACCATATATTTT
CDR3aa: CASSEQGNTIYF

v_gene: TRBV11-3
abundance: many
d_gene: NA
j_gene: TRBJ1-2
CDR3nt: TGTGCCAGCAGCTTAGAAGGGCGCCAGGGAGACTATGGCTACACCTTC
CDR3aa: CASSLEGRQGDYGYTF

v_gene: TRBV5-1
abundance: many
d_gene: NA
j_gene: TRBJ2-2
CDR3nt: TGCGCCAGCAGCTCTGGCGGCGGGGAGCTGTTTTTT
CDR3aa: CASSSGGGELFF

v_gene: TRBV3-1
abundance: many
d_gene: NA
j_gene: TRBJ2-2
CDR3nt: TGTGCCAGCAGCCCAAGAGGAGGTGCCGGGGAGCTGTTTTTT
CDR3aa: CASSPRGGAGELFF

v_gene: TRBV5-1
abundance: many
d_gene: TRBD1
j_gene: TRBJ1-1
CDR3nt: TGCGCCAGCAGCTTAAGGACAGGGGCTGGCACTGAAGCTTTCTTT
CDR3aa: CASSLRTGAGTEAFF

v_gene: TRBV4-1
abundance: many
d_gene: NA
j_gene: TRBJ2-3
CDR3nt: TGCGCCAGCAGCCAAGTTGGAAGCCCCAGCACAGATACGCAGTATTTT
CDR3aa: CASSQVGSPSTDTQYF

v_gene: TRBV5-1
abundance: NA
d_gene: TRBD2
j_gene: TRBJ2-5
CDR3nt: TGCGCCAGCAGCTTGGCCAGCGGGGGGGCCCTTGAGACCCAGTACTTC
CDR3aa: CASSLASGGALETQYF

v_gene: TRBV5-5
abundance: many
d_gene: NA
j_gene: TRBJ2-3
CDR3nt: TGTGCCAGCAGCCCCGGGACGGTAACAGATACGCAGTATTTT
CDR3aa: CASSPGTVTDTQYF

v_gene: TRBV7-7
abundance: many
d_gene: NA
j_gene: TRBJ2-7
CDR3nt: TGTGCTAGCAGCCTCAACAGGGTTTACGAGCAGTACTTC
CDR3aa: CASSLNRVYEQYF

v_gene: TRBV6-6
abundance: few
d_gene: TRBD1
j_gene: TRBJ1-1
CDR3nt: TGTGCCAGCACCAGAAGGGCACAGGGGGCTTTCTTT
CDR3aa: CASTRRAQGAFF

v_gene: TRBV7-2
abundance: many
d_gene: TRBD1
j_gene: TRBJ2-7
CDR3nt: TGTGCCAGCAGCGTAACCGGGACAGTATCCTACGAGCAGTACTTC
CDR3aa: CASSVTGTVSYEQYF

v_gene: TRBV5-1
abundance: many
d_gene: NA
j_gene: TRBJ2-3
CDR3nt: TGCGCCAGCAGCTTCGAAGGACAATTGGGAGATACGCAGTATTTT
CDR3aa: CASSFEGQLGDTQYF

v_gene: TRBV5-1
abundance: NA
d_gene: NA
j_gene: TRBJ1-1
CDR3nt: TGCGCCAGCAGTCACTGGGGTGAGAGAGACACTGAAGCTTTCTTT
CDR3aa: CASSHWGERDTEAFF

v_gene: TRBV11-2
abundance: many
d_gene: NA
j_gene: TRBJ2-4
CDR3nt: TGTGCCAGCAGACCCCCGGACGGCCAAAACATTCAGTACTTC
CDR3aa: CASRPPDGQNIQYF

v_gene: TRBV20-1
abundance: many
d_gene: TRBD1
j_gene: TRBJ2-2
CDR3nt: TGCAGTGCTACCGGGACAGGGGACACCGGGGAGCTGTTTTTT
CDR3aa: CSATGTGDTGELFF

v_gene: TRBV5-1
abundance: many
d_gene: NA
j_gene: TRBJ1-4
CDR3nt: TGCGCCAGCAGCTTGGTACCGGCGGGGAGTGAAAAACTGTTTTTT
CDR3aa: CASSLVPAGSEKLFF

v_gene: TRBV5-1
abundance: few
d_gene: NA
j_gene: TRBJ1-1
CDR3nt: TGCGCCAGCAGCCCCAGCTACCTCGAACAGAAGCCGAACACTGAAGCTTTCTTT
CDR3aa: CASSPSYLEQKPNTEAFF

v_gene: TRBV5-1
abundance: many
d_gene: NA
j_gene: TRBJ1-1
CDR3nt: TGCGCCAGCAGCTCCTTCGACGGGACTGAAGCTTTCTTT
CDR3aa: CASSSFDGTEAFF

v_gene: TRBV2
abundance: many
d_gene: TRBD1
j_gene: TRBJ2-3
CDR3nt: TGTGCCAGCAGTGACCCCCGGGACAGATTCCTTGCAGATACGCAGTATTTT
CDR3aa: CASSDPRDRFLADTQYF

v_gene: TRBV7-9
abundance: many
d_gene: NA
j_gene: TRBJ1-2
CDR3nt: TGTGCCAGCAGCCACGACACTTATGGCTACACCTTC
CDR3aa: CASSHDTYGYTF

v_gene: TRBV5-5
abundance: many
d_gene: TRBD2
j_gene: TRBJ2-1
CDR3nt: TGTGCCAGCAGCTTGGCGGCTAGCGGGGGGGCTCAGCAGTTCTTC
CDR3aa: CASSLAASGGAQQFF

v_gene: TRBV10-3
abundance: many
d_gene: TRBD1
j_gene: TRBJ2-4
CDR3nt: TGTGCCATCAGTGAGTCAGGGGGCCACAAAAACATTCAGTACTTC
CDR3aa: CAISESGGHKNIQYF

v_gene: TRBV4-1
abundance: many
d_gene: NA
j_gene: TRBJ1-1
CDR3nt: TGCGCCAGCAGCCAAGACCCCGCAGGGGCGGGCAGGAACACTGAAGCTTTCTTT
CDR3aa: CASSQDPAGAGRNTEAFF

v_gene: TRBV24-1
abundance: NA
d_gene: NA
j_gene: TRBJ2-2
CDR3nt: TGTGCCACCAGTGATTTGGCAGGGGAGGCCGGGGAGCTGTTTTTT
CDR3aa: CATSDLAGEAGELFF

v_gene: TRBV20-1
abundance: many
d_gene: TRBD1
j_gene: TRBJ1-4
CDR3nt: TGCAGTGCCCTGGACAGGGGGGGCTCAACTAATGAAAAACTGTTTTTT
CDR3aa: CSALDRGGSTNEKLFF

v_gene: TRBV6-2/TRBV6-3
abundance: many
d_gene: NA
j_gene: TRBJ1-6
CDR3nt: TGTGCAAGCCGGTCAGGGTGGACACCCCTCCACTTT
CDR3aa: CASRSGWTPLHF

v_gene: TRBV5-1
abundance: many
d_gene: NA
j_gene: TRBJ2-2
CDR3nt: TGCGCCAGCAGCTTGCTCGAGACCGGGGAGCTGTTTTTT
CDR3aa: CASSLLETGELFF

v_gene: TRBV7-2
abundance: many
d_gene: NA
j_gene: TRBJ1-1
CDR3nt: TGTGCCAGCAGCCCCTTCTTGAACACTGAAGCTTTCTTT
CDR3aa: CASSPFLNTEAFF

v_gene: TRBV12-3/TRBV12-4
abundance: many
d_gene: NA
j_gene: TRBJ1-5
CDR3nt: TGTGCCAGCAGTTTCTACGTGCAGCCCCAGAATTTT
CDR3aa: CASSFYVQPQNF

v_gene: TRBV4-2
abundance: many
d_gene: NA
j_gene: TRBJ1-2
CDR3nt: TGTGCCAGCAGAGATAGGACGGGGCTCAAGCGTGGCTACACCTTC
CDR3aa: CASRDRTGLKRGYTF

v_gene: TRBV7-8
abundance: few
d_gene: NA
j_gene: TRBJ1-1
CDR3nt: TGTGCCAGCAGCCCGGACAGAGATTACACTGAAGCTTTCTTT
CDR3aa: CASSPDRDYTEAFF

v_gene: TRBV4-3
abundance: many
d_gene: TRBD1
j_gene: TRBJ1-1
CDR3nt: TGCGCCAGCAGCCAAACCGGGACAGCAGTTGAAGCTTTCTTT
CDR3aa: CASSQTGTAVEAFF

v_gene: TRBV15
abundance: many
d_gene: NA
j_gene: TRBJ2-5
CDR3nt: TGTGCCACCAGCAGAGCCCGGACCTCCGGTACCCAGTACTTC
CDR3aa: CATSRARTSGTQYF

v_gene: TRBV29-1
abundance: many
d_gene: NA
j_gene: TRBJ1-1
CDR3nt: TGCAGCGTTGAACCTGGATGGAACACTGAAGCTTTCTTT
CDR3aa: CSVEPGWNTEAFF

v_gene: TRBV5-1
abundance: many
d_gene: NA
j_gene: TRBJ2-2
CDR3nt: TGCGCCAGCAGCTTGGAGCCAGGGGCCACCGGGGAGCTGTTTTTT
CDR3aa: CASSLEPGATGELFF

v_gene: TRBV6-2/TRBV6-3
abundance: NA
d_gene: TRBD1
j_gene: TRBJ1-2
CDR3nt: TGTGCCAGCAGAGTGGGGACAGCATGGGATGGCTACACCTTC
CDR3aa: CASRVGTAWDGYTF

v_gene: TRBV6-4
abundance: NA
d_gene: NA
j_gene: TRBJ1-1
CDR3nt: TGTGCCAGCAGTGCGGGGACGGGCACTGAAGCTTTCTTT
CDR3aa: CASSAGTGTEAFF

v_gene: TRBV4-2
abundance: few
d_gene: TRBD1
j_gene: TRBJ1-5
CDR3nt: TGTGCCAGCAGCCAAGGACAGGGGCCAGATCAGCCCCAGAATTTT
CDR3aa: CASSQGQGPDQPQNF

v_gene: TRBV7-7
abundance: many
d_gene: TRBD1
j_gene: TRBJ2-2
CDR3nt: TGTGCTAGCAGCCCCGGACAGGGTGACACCGGGGAGCTGTTTTTT
CDR3aa: CASSPGQGDTGELFF

v_gene: TRBV29-1
abundance: many
d_gene: NA
j_gene: TRBJ2-7
CDR3nt: TGCAGCGTTCTCGGCTCTGACTCCTACGAGCAGTACTTC
CDR3aa: CSVLGSDSYEQYF

v_gene: TRBV10-3
abundance: many
d_gene: NA
j_gene: TRBJ2-7
CDR3nt: TGTGCCATCGGCCGCAGGGATGGGGACGAGCAGTACTTC
CDR3aa: CAIGRRDGDEQYF

v_gene: TRBV10-3
abundance: NA
d_gene: TRBD2
j_gene: TRBJ2-2
CDR3nt: TGTGCCATCTCGGGGGGAACTAACACCGGGGAGCTGTTTTTT
CDR3aa: CAISGGTNTGELFF

v_gene: TRBV20-1
abundance: many
d_gene: TRBD1
j_gene: TRBJ2-7
CDR3nt: TGCAGACCGTCTGCCGGGACAGGGGTTTTCTACGAGCAGTACTTC
CDR3aa: CRPSAGTGVFYEQYF

v_gene: TRBV20-1
abundance: many
d_gene: NA
j_gene: TRBJ2-5
CDR3nt: TGCAGTGCTAGCCCCGGGCTCGGCGAGACCCAGTACTTC
CDR3aa: CSASPGLGETQYF

v_gene: TRBV12-3/TRBV12-4
abundance: many
d_gene: NA
j_gene: TRBJ1-1
CDR3nt: TGTGCCAGCAGCAAGGGTTGGGATGAAGCTTTCTTT
CDR3aa: CASSKGWDEAFF

v_gene: TRBV10-3
abundance: many
d_gene: NA
j_gene: TRBJ1-5
CDR3nt: TGTGCCATCAGTGAGTTCCCTCCTAGCAGCAATCAGCCCCAGCATTTT
CDR3aa: CAISEFPPSSNQPQHF

v_gene: TRBV29-1
abundance: many
d_gene: TRBD1
j_gene: TRBJ2-7
CDR3nt: TGCAGCTTCACACGAGGCTTGACAGGGGAGTACGAGCAGTACTTC
CDR3aa: CSFTRGLTGEYEQYF

v_gene: TRBV29-1
abundance: few
d_gene: NA
j_gene: TRBJ1-1
CDR3nt: TGCAGCGTTGAAGATACAAGGACAGTGAACACTGAAGCTTTCTTT
CDR3aa: CSVEDTRTVNTEAFF

v_gene: TRBV12-3/TRBV12-4
abundance: many
d_gene: TRBD2
j_gene: TRBJ2-3
CDR3nt: TGTGCCAGCAGTCTCCGGTTAGCGGGCAGCACAGATACGCAGTATTTT
CDR3aa: CASSLRLAGSTDTQYF

v_gene: TRBV20-1
abundance: many
d_gene: NA
j_gene: TRBJ2-5
CDR3nt: TGCAGTGCTAGAAGCAGACGATTCCAAGAGACCCAGTACTTC
CDR3aa: CSARSRRFQETQYF

v_gene: TRBV20-1
abundance: many
d_gene: TRBD1
j_gene: TRBJ2-1
CDR3nt: TGCAGTGCATCCGGGACAGTTAGCTCCTACAATGAGCAGTTCTTC
CDR3aa: CSASGTVSSYNEQFF